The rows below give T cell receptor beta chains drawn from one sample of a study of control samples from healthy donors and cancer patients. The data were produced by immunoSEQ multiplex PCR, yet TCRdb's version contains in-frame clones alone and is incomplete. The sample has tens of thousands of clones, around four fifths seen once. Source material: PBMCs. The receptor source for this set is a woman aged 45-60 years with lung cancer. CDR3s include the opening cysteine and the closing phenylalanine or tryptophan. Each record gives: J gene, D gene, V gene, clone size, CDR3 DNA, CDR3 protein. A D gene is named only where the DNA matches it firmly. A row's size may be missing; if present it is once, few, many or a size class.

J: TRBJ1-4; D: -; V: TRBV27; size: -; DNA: TGTGCCAGCAGTCCCAGGCGGGTTGCTAATGAAAAACTGTTTTTT; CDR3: CASSPRRVANEKLFF
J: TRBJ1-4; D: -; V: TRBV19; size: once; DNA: -; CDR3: CASSISAANEKLFF
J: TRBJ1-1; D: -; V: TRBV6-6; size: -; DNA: TGTGCCAGCAGCTCATGGGGGAACACTGAAGCTTTCTTT; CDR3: CASSSWGNTEAFF
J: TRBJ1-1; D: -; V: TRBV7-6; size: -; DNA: TGTGCCAGCAGCCTACAGACCCTTTCACTGAACACTGAAGCTTTCTTT; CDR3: CASSLQTLSLNTEAFF
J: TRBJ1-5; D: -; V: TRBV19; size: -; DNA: TGTGCCAGTAGCCCCTCAACAGGGCTTTTCCAAAGCAATCAGCCTCAGCATTTT; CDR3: CASSPSTGLFQSNQPQHF
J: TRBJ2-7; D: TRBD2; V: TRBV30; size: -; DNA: TGTGCCTGGAGTGTGGCCCGGGAGGGATACTACGAGCAGTACTTC; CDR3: CAWSVAREGYYEQYF
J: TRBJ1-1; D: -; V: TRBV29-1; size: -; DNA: TGCAGCGTTGATTGGGGAGGCGCGAACACTGAAGCTTTCTTT; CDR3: CSVDWGGANTEAFF
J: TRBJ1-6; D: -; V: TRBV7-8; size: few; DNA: TGTGCCAGCAGCTTACCGGACCAGAATTCACCCCTCCACTTT; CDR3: CASSLPDQNSPLHF
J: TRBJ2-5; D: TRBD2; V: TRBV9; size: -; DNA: TGTGCCAGCAGCGCTAGCGGGGGACGGGAGACCCAGTACTTC; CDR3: CASSASGGRETQYF
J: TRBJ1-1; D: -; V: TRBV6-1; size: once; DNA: TGTGCCAGCAGTGATTGGGGCATGAACACTGAAGCTTTCTTT; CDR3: CASSDWGMNTEAFF
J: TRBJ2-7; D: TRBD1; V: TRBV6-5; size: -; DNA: TGTGCCGGAGCCGAGACAGGGCCCTACGAGCAGTACTTC; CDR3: CAGAETGPYEQYF
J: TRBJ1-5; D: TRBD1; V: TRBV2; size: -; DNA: TGTGCCAGCAGTGGACAGGGTGGAGGGGATCAGCCCCAGCATTTT; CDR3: CASSGQGGGDQPQHF
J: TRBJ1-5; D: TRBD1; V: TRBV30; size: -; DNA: TGTGCCTGGAGCCAACAGGGGACTCTATATAGCAATCAGCCCCAGCATTTT; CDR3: CAWSQQGTLYSNQPQHF
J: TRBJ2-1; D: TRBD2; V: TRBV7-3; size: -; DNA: TGTGCCAGCAGTCGGGGGGGCAGTGGAAATGAGCAGTTCTTC; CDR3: CASSRGGSGNEQFF
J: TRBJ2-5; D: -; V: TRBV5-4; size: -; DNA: TGTGCCAGCAGCTTGGGGGGGCTAGCGGCTTCCCAAGAGACCCAGTACTTC; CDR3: CASSLGGLAASQETQYF
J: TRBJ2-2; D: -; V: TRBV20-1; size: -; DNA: TGCAGTGCTAGGGAGGTCGGGGAGCTGTTTTTT; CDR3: CSAREVGELFF
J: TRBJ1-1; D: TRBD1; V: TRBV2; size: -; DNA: TGTGCCAGCGGTATACAGGGGGTAAACACTGAAGCTTTCTTT; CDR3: CASGIQGVNTEAFF
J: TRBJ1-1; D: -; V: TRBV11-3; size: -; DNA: TGTGCCAGCAGCAAGAACCTAAACACTGAAGCTTTCTTT; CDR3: CASSKNLNTEAFF
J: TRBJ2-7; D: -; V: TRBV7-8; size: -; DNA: TGTGCCAGCAGCCCCAGGGTCTCCTACGAGCAGTACTTC; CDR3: CASSPRVSYEQYF
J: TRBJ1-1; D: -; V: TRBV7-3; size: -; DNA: TGTGCCAGCAGCTTACACCAAAACACTGAAGCTTTCTTT; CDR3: CASSLHQNTEAFF
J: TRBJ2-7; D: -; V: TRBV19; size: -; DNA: TGTGCCAGTAGTGATCTTCAAGGGGCCCCCTCCTACGAGCAGTACTTC; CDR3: CASSDLQGAPSYEQYF
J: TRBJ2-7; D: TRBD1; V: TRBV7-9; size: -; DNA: TGTGCCAGCAGCCCCACAGGGGGCGGCTCCTACGAGCAGTACTTC; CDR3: CASSPTGGGSYEQYF
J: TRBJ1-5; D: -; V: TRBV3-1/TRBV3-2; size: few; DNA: TGTGCCAGCAGCCAAGAATCGGGGAGTCAGCCCCAGCATTTT; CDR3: CASSQESGSQPQHF
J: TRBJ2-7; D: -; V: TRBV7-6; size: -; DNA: TGTGCCAGCAGCTTAGGGGGGGGCAGTAACCCCTCCTACGAGCAGTACTTC; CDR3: CASSLGGGSNPSYEQYF
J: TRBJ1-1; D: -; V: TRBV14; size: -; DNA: TGTGCCAGCAGCCACGGACCCTCGCAATACACTGAAGCTTTCTTT; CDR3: CASSHGPSQYTEAFF
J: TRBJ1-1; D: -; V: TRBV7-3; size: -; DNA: TGTGCCAGCAGCGCCGGGGGGCAGTCAGGGGCTTTCTTT; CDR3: CASSAGGQSGAFF
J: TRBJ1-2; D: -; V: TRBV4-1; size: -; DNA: TGCGCCAGCAGCCAAGACTCGGGGGTATATGGCTACACCTTC; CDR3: CASSQDSGVYGYTF
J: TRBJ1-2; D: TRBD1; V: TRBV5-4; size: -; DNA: TGTGCCAGCAGCTTGTCCATCACAGGGGGTGACTATGGCTACACCTTC; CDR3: CASSLSITGGDYGYTF
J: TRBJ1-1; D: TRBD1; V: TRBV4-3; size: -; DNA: TGCGCCAGCAGCCAGAATCAGGGGGATGAAGCTTTCTTT; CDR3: CASSQNQGDEAFF
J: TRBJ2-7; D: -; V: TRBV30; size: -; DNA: TGTGCCTGGCCTGACAGGAGCTTAACCTACGAGCAGTACTTC; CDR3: CAWPDRSLTYEQYF
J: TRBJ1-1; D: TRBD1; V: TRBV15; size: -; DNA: TGTGCCACCAGCGAAAAGGGACAGATGAACACTGAAGCTTTCTTT; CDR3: CATSEKGQMNTEAFF
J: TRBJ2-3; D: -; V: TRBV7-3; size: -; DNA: TGTGCCAGCAGCCATGGCACAGATACGCAGTATTTT; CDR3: CASSHGTDTQYF
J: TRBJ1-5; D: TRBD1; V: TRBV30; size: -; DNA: TGTGCCTGGAGTGACAGGGGACGGTCAAATCAGCCCCAGCATTTT; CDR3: CAWSDRGRSNQPQHF
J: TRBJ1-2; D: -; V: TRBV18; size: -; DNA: TGTGCCAGCTCACCAGCGGGACCGCCGATCTATGGCTACACCTTC; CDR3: CASSPAGPPIYGYTF
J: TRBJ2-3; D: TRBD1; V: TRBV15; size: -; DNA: TGTGCCACCAGCAGGGGACAGGGGGCCACCGGGCAGTATTTT; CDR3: CATSRGQGATGQYF
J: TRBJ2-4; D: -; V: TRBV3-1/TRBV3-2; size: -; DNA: TGTGCCAGCAGCCGCCACCACAGGACCGAGGGAAACATTCAGTACTTC; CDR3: CASSRHHRTEGNIQYF
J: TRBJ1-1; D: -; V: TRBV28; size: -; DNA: TGTGCCAGCAGTCCTGTCGGGACTGAAGCTTTCTTT; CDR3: CASSPVGTEAFF
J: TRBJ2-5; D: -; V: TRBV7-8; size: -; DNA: TGTGCCAGCAGCTTATACAATGGGCAAGAGACCCAGTACTTC; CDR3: CASSLYNGQETQYF
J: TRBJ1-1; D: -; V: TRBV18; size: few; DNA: TGTGCCAGCTCAGGGAGAGAAACTGAAGCTTTCTTT; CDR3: CASSGRETEAFF
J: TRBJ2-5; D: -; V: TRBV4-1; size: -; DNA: TGCGCCAGCAGCCAAGATTGGCAATTGGGCCCAGAGACCCAGTACTTC; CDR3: CASSQDWQLGPETQYF
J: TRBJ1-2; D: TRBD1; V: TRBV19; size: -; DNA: TGTGCCAGTAGCAACCGGGACAGGGACGGCTACACCTTC; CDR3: CASSNRDRDGYTF
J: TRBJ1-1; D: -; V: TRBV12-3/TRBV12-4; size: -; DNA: TGTGTCTCGTTGACATTCGGGAACACTGAAGCTTTCTTT; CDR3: CVSLTFGNTEAFF
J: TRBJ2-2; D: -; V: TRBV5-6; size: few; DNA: TGTGCCAGCAGCTTAGGGAGACCTCCCTACACCGGGGAGCTGTTTTTT; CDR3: CASSLGRPPYTGELFF
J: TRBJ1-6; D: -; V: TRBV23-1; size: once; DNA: TGCGCCAGCAGTCACGCTGGGGACACAGATTCACCCCTCCACTTT; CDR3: CASSHAGDTDSPLHF
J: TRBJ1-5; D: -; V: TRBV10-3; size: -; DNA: TGTGCCATCAGTGAGTATCGGGATCAGCCCCAGCATTTT; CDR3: CAISEYRDQPQHF
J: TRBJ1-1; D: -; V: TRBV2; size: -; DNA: TGTGCCAGCAGTCAAAGCGGACAGCAGAACACTGAAGCTTTCTTT; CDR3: CASSQSGQQNTEAFF